A single sample gave rise to the 32 T cell receptor beta chains below, sequenced in a study of naive CD8 T cells in extremely preterm neonates. Profiled with immunoSEQ multiplex PCR; TCRdb holds only in-frame clones, not every one. The sample holds 7,000 to 9,500 clones; 95% to 98% are singletons and the top ten take approximately 0.36%. Cord blood came from elective full-term cesareans at roughly 35-42 weeks without labor or membrane rupture. Sample: naive CD8+ T cells from cord blood. All receptors derive from a newborn in good health.

This clone appeared once. The chain joins TRBV13 to TRBJ1-4, with D perhaps matching TRBD1 (6 bases). The germline gives CDR1 PRHDT, CDR2 FYEKMQ (reference sequence). This CDR3 has 15 amino acids. The ends were cut back, 5 bases at V and 4 bases at J, with 14 bases in the middle. The CDR3 DNA follows: TGTGCCAGCAGCGAAGGGGGTGGTTTTAATGAAAAACTGTTTTTT. It is translated as CASSEGGGFNEKLFF.

This rearrangement joins TRBV7-9 to TRBJ2-7; 8 bases are a match to TRBD1. The length of the CDR3 is 13 residues. The V gene's germline CDR1 is SEHNR and CDR2 FQNEAQ (reference sequence). V shed 4 bases, J shed 3 bases, and the junction held 2 bases outside the gene matches. Here the CDR3 DNA reads TGTGCCAGCAGCTCCGGGACAGGCTACGAGCAGTACTTC. Amino acid sequence: CASSSGTGYEQYF.

The chain couples TRBV5-1 to TRBJ1-3; no clear D. The CDR3 totals 14 residues. The germline gives CDR1 SGHRS, CDR2 YFSETQ. Trimming removed 4 bases from V and 2 bases from J, with 10 bases in between. Written as DNA, the CDR3 is TGCGCCAGCAGCATGGCGGGAGCTGGAAACACCATATATTTT. It encodes CASSMAGAGNTIYF.

The V and J genes are TRBV19 and TRBJ2-5; possible D gene TRBD1, 6 bases. V was cut by 1 base and J by 0 bases, with 18 bases left in between. The CDR3 consists of 18 residues. Germline values: CDR1 LNHDA, CDR2 SQIVND (reference sequence). CDR3 nucleotides: TGTGCCAGTAGTATAGGATTGGGGACACCCTCGTACCAAGAGACCCAGTACTTC. Translation: CASSIGLGTPSYQETQYF.

The chain recombines TRBV9 with TRBJ1-6, with 7 bases fitting TRBD1. Trimming at V came to 4 bases and at J to 0 bases, leaving 4 bases not matched to a gene. This CDR3 contains 16 residues. The germline V gene encodes CDR1 SGDLS and CDR2 YYNGEE. CDR3 nucleotide sequence: TGTGCCAGCAGCCCCTGGGACAGCTCCTATAATTCACCCCTCCACTTT. Its protein is CASSPWDSSYNSPLHF.

This chain's CDR3 is CASSALNTEAFF. CDR3 DNA sequence: TGTGCCAGCAGCGCCTTGAACACTGAAGCTTTCTTT. This chain links TRBV9 with TRBJ1-1; D gene ambiguous. CDR1 is SGDLS, CDR2 YYNGEE, per germline. Trimming cost V 3 bases and J 0 bases, with 3 bases left between them. The CDR3 consists of 12 residues.

The chain is built from TRBV10-3 and TRBJ1-1; 8 nucleotides match TRBD1. The CDR3 has 14 amino acids. The J segment lost 1 base and the V segment lost 3 bases, leaving 1 base of the junction unmatched. Germline V gene data show CDR1 as ENHRY and CDR2 as SYGVKD. CDR3 region: CAISDGQGNTEAFF. In nucleotides, the CDR3 is TGTGCCATCAGTGATGGACAGGGGAACACTGAAGCTTTCTTT.

V usage is TRBV13 and J usage is TRBJ2-5; 8 nucleotides align to TRBD1. The germline CDR1 and CDR2 sequences are PRHDT and FYEKMQ (reference sequence). This CDR3 is built from 13 residues. V lost 5 bases to trimming and J lost 9 bases; unmatched junction nucleotides: 8. This chain's CDR3 is CASSPATGAPQYF. CDR3 bases: TGTGCCAGCAGCCCCGCGACAGGGGCCCCCCAGTACTTC.

The CDR3 spells CASSSRLAGPKETQYF. CDR3 nucleotide sequence: TGTGCCAGCAGCTCCCGACTAGCGGGGCCGAAAGAGACCCAGTACTTC. This chain joins TRBV13 and TRBJ2-5; the match to TRBD2 covers 11 bases. Trimming at V came to 4 bases and at J to 3 bases, leaving 7 bases not matched to a gene. This CDR3 comprises 16 residues. CDR1 and CDR2 from the germline V gene are PRHDT and FYEKMQ (reference sequence). Variable domain in full (rest from reference TRBV13 and TRBJ2-5): AAGVIQSPRHLIKEKRETATLKCYPIPRHDTVYWYQQGPGQDPQFLISFYEKMQSDKGSIPDRFSAQQFSDYHSELNMSSLELGDSALYFCASSSRLAGPKETQYFGPGTRLLVL.

The chain recombines TRBV25-1 with TRBJ2-7; a possible D gene is TRBD2 (6 bases). This CDR3 contains 12 residues. CDR1 and CDR2 (germline): MGHDK, SYGVNS. Trimming stripped 5 bases from V and 6 bases from J, with 11 bases between. CDR3 sequence: CASSFQGGEQYF. CDR3 bases: TGTGCCAGCAGTTTTCAGGGAGGCGAGCAGTACTTC.

The chain has TRBV27 and TRBJ2-7, with TRBD1 matching 9 bases. CDR1 MNHEY and CDR2 SMNVEV come from the germline V gene (reference sequence). The V segment lost 3 bases and the J segment 3 bases; nucleotides outside the gene matches: 3. The CDR3 length is 14 residues. CDR3 DNA: TGTGCCAGCAGTTTTCGGACAGGGGACTACGAGCAGTACTTC. It codes for CASSFRTGDYEQYF.

J is TRBJ2-5 and V is TRBV6-1, with 9 bases matching TRBD2. This CDR3 contains 17 residues. Per germline, CDR1 MNHNS and CDR2 SASEGT. Losses at the gene ends were 2 bases for V and 3 bases for J; bases not matched to a gene: 10. The CDR3, as DNA: TGTGCCAGCAGTGAATGGGGCGGCGGGGGGGAAGAAGAGACCCAGTACTTC. This sequence encodes CASSEWGGGGEEETQYF.

The chain is built from TRBV5-1 and TRBJ1-1; TRBD1 matches at 8 bases. V was pared by 5 bases and J by 7 bases, with 4 bases of the junction left unmatched. Germline CDR1 reads SGHRS; CDR2 reads YFSETQ. The CDR3 length is 12 residues. For the CDR3, the DNA is TGCGCCAGCAGAGGGGACAGGTTTGAAGCTTTCTTT. It encodes CASRGDRFEAFF.

The chain recombines TRBV7-9 with TRBJ2-7, with TRBD1 matching 12 bases. The V and J ends lost 3 bases and 5 bases, in that order; junction bases with no gene match: 2. The CDR3 sequence is 14 residues long. Germline V gene lookup returns CDR1 SEHNR and CDR2 FQNEAQ (reference sequence). The CDR3 here is CASSLGQGANEQYF. The CDR3 DNA reads as TGTGCCAGCAGCTTGGGACAGGGGGCGAACGAGCAGTACTTC.

The chain is built from TRBV5-4 and TRBJ2-3; 7 bases map to TRBD1. J lost 3 bases, V lost 4 bases, and 8 bases had no gene match. CDR1 and CDR2 from the germline V gene are SGHNT and YYREEE (reference sequence). The CDR3 sequence is 15 residues long. The CDR3 loop reads CASSPYPGQTDTQYF. CDR3 nucleotide sequence: TGTGCCAGCAGCCCTTACCCGGGACAGACAGATACGCAGTATTTT.

The table lists this clone with a count of one. This chain connects TRBV6-5 to TRBJ1-1; D possibly corresponds to TRBD1 (5 bases). CDR1 MNHEY and CDR2 SVGAGI come from the germline V gene. V was clipped by 1 base and J by 2 bases, with 8 bases between them. There are 14 residues in the CDR3. The CDR3 nucleotides are TGTGCCAGCAGTTACTTAGACAGCAACACTGAAGCTTTCTTT. Translating it yields CASSYLDSNTEAFF.

The rearrangement uses TRBV30 and TRBJ2-1; D gene unclear. The CDR3 is made up of 12 amino acids. Trimming shortened V by 3 bases and J by 2 bases, and 5 bases separated the two germline ends. Germline CDR1 is GTSNPN and CDR2 is SVGIG (reference sequence). The CDR3, as DNA: TGTGCCTGGAGCCAGGCCTACAATGAGCAGTTCTTC. Residues: CAWSQAYNEQFF.

The rearrangement links TRBV10-3 to TRBJ1-6; D gene uncertain. The V end lost 4 bases, the J end lost 7 bases, and 8 bases lay between the germline ends. This CDR3 has 13 residues. Germline CDR1 and CDR2: ENHRY and SYGVKD. The CDR3 reads CAISGGTNSPLHF. The CDR3 DNA is TGTGCCATCAGTGGCGGCACAAATTCACCCCTCCACTTT.

The chain carries TRBV5-5 and TRBJ2-7, with TRBD2 matching over 11 bases. This CDR3 spans 15 amino acids. Germline-derived CDR1 and CDR2 are SGHKS and YYEKEE (reference sequence). The trim removed 6 bases at V and 1 base at J, leaving 6 bases unmatched. This chain's CDR3 is CASKTLAGGSYEQYF. The CDR3 DNA is TGTGCCAGCAAGACCCTAGCGGGGGGTTCCTACGAGCAGTACTTC.

V is TRBV11-2 and J is TRBJ2-7; 11 bases map to TRBD2. CDR3 length: 14 amino acids. Germline values: CDR1 SGHAT, CDR2 FQNNGV. The ends lost 7 bases at V and 3 bases at J; junction bases unmatched: 5. CDR3 bases: TGTGCCAGCAACCTAGCGGGGGGCTACTACGAGCAGTACTTC. Translation: CASNLAGGYYEQYF.

The CDR3 DNA reads as TGCAGTGGGGAGGGGGGCTACGAGCAGTACTTC. Amino acids: CSGEGGYEQYF. This chain uses TRBV20-1 with TRBJ2-7, with D perhaps matching TRBD2 (7 bases). The ends were cut back, 7 bases at V and 3 bases at J, with 10 bases in the middle. This CDR3 region has 11 residues. Germline V gene sequence: CDR1 DFQATT, CDR2 SNEGSKA (reference sequence).

The rearrangement uses TRBV4-1 and TRBJ2-3, with D possibly being TRBD1 (6 bases). The CDR3 is 16 residues long. V lost 5 bases and J 1 base, leaving 16 bases between the germline ends. Germline-derived CDR1 and CDR2 are MGHRA and YSYEKL. The CDR3 sequence: CASSYSQGIGTDTQYF. CDR3 coding DNA: TGCGCCAGCAGCTATTCACAGGGAATTGGCACAGATACGCAGTATTTT.

The chain joins TRBV10-2 to TRBJ1-2; D call uncertain. The CDR3 is 11 amino acids. V was trimmed by 10 bases and J by 1 base, leaving 7 bases between them. Germline values: CDR1 WSHSY, CDR2 SAAADI. In DNA, the CDR3 is TGCGCCACCCGGGATAACTATGGCTACACCTTC. Protein: CATRDNYGYTF.

The chain has TRBV2 and TRBJ2-7; 7 bases match TRBD1. Per germline, CDR1 SNHLY and CDR2 FYNNEI. This CDR3 is built from 15 residues. The ends lost 1 base at V and 4 bases at J; junction bases unmatched: 7. The CDR3 DNA follows: TGTGCCAGCAGTGAAGGGGTAGGGGGCTCATACGAGCAGTACTTC. Protein sequence: CASSEGVGGSYEQYF.

The chain has TRBV30 and TRBJ1-1; possibly TRBD1 for D (6 bases). This CDR3 region has 11 residues. Trimming removed 2 bases from V and 6 bases from J, with 7 bases in between. From germline, CDR1 is GTSNPN and CDR2 SVGIG (reference sequence). CDR3 DNA sequence: TGTGCCTGGAGTAAGGGGGCTGAAGCTTTCTTT. It translates to CAWSKGAEAFF.

The V call is TRBV27, the J call TRBJ2-1, with unresolved D. The V end lost 5 bases, the J end lost 0 bases, and 11 bases lay between the germline ends. Germline-derived CDR1 and CDR2 are MNHEY and SMNVEV (reference sequence). This CDR3 is 15 amino acids long. The CDR3, as DNA: TGTGCCAGCAGTCCCGACTGGAGCTCCTACAATGAGCAGTTCTTC. Its protein product is CASSPDWSSYNEQFF.

The genes are TRBV27 and TRBJ2-2, with 9 bases matching TRBD2. The V gene end was trimmed by 5 bases and the J gene end by 1 base; junction bases not matched to a gene: 5. Looked up from germline, CDR1 is MNHEY and CDR2 is SMNVEV (reference sequence). The CDR3 runs 16 residues. For the CDR3, the DNA is TGTGCCAGCAGTCTTCAACTAGCGGGGAACACCGGGGAGCTGTTTTTT. Encoded protein: CASSLQLAGNTGELFF.

The V call is TRBV19, the J call TRBJ2-2; 9 nucleotides line up with TRBD2. The CDR3 contains 13 residues. The germline CDR1 and CDR2 sequences are LNHDA and SQIVND (reference sequence). Germline trimming cut 6 bases from V and 5 bases from J; bases unmatched to any gene: 1. The CDR3 DNA follows: TGTGCCAGTAGAGGACTAGCGACCGGGGAGCTGTTTTTT. Protein sequence: CASRGLATGELFF. The full variable domain, with the rest looked up from reference TRBV19 and TRBJ2-2, is DGGITQSPKYLFRKEGQNVTLSCEQNLNHDAMYWYRQDPGQGLRLIYYSQIVNDFQKGDIAEGYSVSREKKESFPLTVTSAQKNPTAFYLCASRGLATGELFFGEGSRLTVL.

On this clone: Other nucleotide sequences in the sample specify the same CDR3. The chain uses TRBV9 and TRBJ2-2; D gene ambiguous. The CDR3 totals 12 residues. The V gene's germline CDR1 is SGDLS and CDR2 YYNGEE. Trimming cost V 0 bases and J 6 bases, with 3 bases left between them. Here the CDR3 DNA reads TGTGCCAGCAGCGTAGCCGCCGGGGAGCTGTTTTTT. Translating gives CASSVAAGELFF. The full variable domain, with the rest looked up from reference TRBV9 and TRBJ2-2, is DSGVTQTPKHLITATGQRVTLRCSPRSGDLSVYWYQQSLDQGLQFLIQYYNGEERAKGNILERFSAQQFPDLHSELNLSSLELGDSALYFCASSVAAGELFFGEGSRLTVL.

The V call is TRBV7-2, the J call TRBJ2-5, with 10 positions matching TRBD2. The J call could be wrong; TRBJ2-7 is a better fit for the DNA end. The germline gives CDR1 SGHTA, CDR2 FQGNSA. The CDR3 is made up of 14 amino acids. The DNA of the CDR3 is TGTGCCAGCAGCTCGGGACTAGCGACCTACGAGCAGTACTTC. It translates to CASSSGLATYEQYF.

The chain combines TRBV6-6 with TRBJ1-3; D gene unclear. Trimming left V 7 bases short and J 8 bases short, with 15 bases between. The length of the CDR3 is 13 residues. The germline CDR1 and CDR2 sequences are MNHNY and SVGAGI (reference sequence). The CDR3 protein is CASTRQALDTIYF. CDR3 coding DNA: TGTGCCAGCACTCGCCAGGCGTTGGACACCATATATTTT.

The genes are TRBV7-9 and TRBJ1-1; D ambiguous. Germline lookup yields CDR1 SEHNR and CDR2 FQNEAQ (reference sequence). This CDR3 is built from 12 residues. V lost 6 bases and J 5 bases, leaving 10 bases between the germline ends. CDR3: CASSHGLTEAFF. DNA for the CDR3: TGTGCCAGCAGTCACGGGTTGACTGAAGCTTTCTTT.